These 20 T cell receptor beta chains were all obtained from the same sample, sequenced in a study of blood T cell repertoires in COVID-19. Repertoires were generated with immunoSEQ multiplex PCR, while TCRdb's copy carries only in-frame clones and drops some. The repertoire holds approximately 210,000 clones, with roughly 80% as singletons. The sample comprised PBMCs or T cells enriched from blood (not recorded which). All receptors derive from a man aged 35-49 years who had recovered from COVID-19.

This clone has only one observation. The rearrangement uses TRBV28 and TRBJ1-5, with 7 bases lining up with TRBD1. This CDR3 contains 14 residues. Germline CDR1 is MDHEN and CDR2 is SYDVKM. The trim removed 4 bases at V and 9 bases at J, leaving 9 bases unmatched. Here the CDR3 DNA reads TGTGCCAGCAGTTCGCAGGGGGAGAATGGGCCCCAGCATTTT. Its protein is CASSSQGENGPQHF.

The chain couples TRBV6-2 or TRBV6-3 to TRBJ1-1; possibly TRBD1 for D (5 bases). The germline gives CDR1 MNHEY, CDR2 SVGEGT. Trimming took 6 bases from V and 1 from J, leaving 12 bases between them. The CDR3 totals 14 residues. CDR3 in DNA: TGTGCCAGCAGCCCACCGGGGGGGAACACTGAAGCTTTCTTT. It is translated as CASSPPGGNTEAFF.

V is TRBV19 and J is TRBJ2-1; D perhaps matches TRBD2 (7 bases). The length of the CDR3 is 13 residues. Trimming shortened V by 8 bases and J by 3 bases, and 11 bases separated the two germline ends. Germline V gene sequence: CDR1 LNHDA, CDR2 SQIVND (reference sequence). The CDR3 nucleotides read TGTGCCAGTGGGAGGGGGGACTACAATGAGCAGTTCTTC. Translation gives CASGRGDYNEQFF.

The chain links TRBV5-8 to TRBJ1-4, with D perhaps matching TRBD1 (5 bases). This CDR3 region has 15 residues. From germline, CDR1 is SGHTS and CDR2 YDEGEE. V was clipped by 0 bases and J by 6 bases, with 12 bases between them. CDR3 sequence: CASSLGNPGDEKLFF. The CDR3 nucleotides are TGTGCCAGCAGCTTGGGAAACCCGGGGGATGAAAAACTGTTTTTT. Based on the CDR3 plus reference TRBV5-8 and TRBJ1-4, the full variable domain is EAGVTQSPTHLIKTRGQQATLRCSPISGHTSVYWYQQALGLGLQFLLWYDEGEERNRGNFPPRFSGRQFPNYSSELNVNALELEDSALYLCASSLGNPGDEKLFFGSGTQLSVL.

This chain joins TRBV7-9 and TRBJ1-1; the match to TRBD1 covers 7 bases. The CDR3 totals 13 residues. Germline V gene lookup returns CDR1 SEHNR and CDR2 FQNEAQ (reference sequence). The V and J ends lost 4 bases and 4 bases, in that order; junction bases with no gene match: 3. The DNA of the CDR3 is TGTGCCAGCAGCTCCCCAGGGGGCACTGAAGCTTTCTTT. Residues: CASSSPGGTEAFF.

This chain links TRBV30 with TRBJ2-6; no definite D call. This CDR3 has 17 residues. Germline CDR1 and CDR2: GTSNPN and SVGIG (reference sequence). Trimming took off 0 bases at V and 3 bases at J, with 15 bases between the two ends. The CDR3 nucleotides are TGTGCCTGGAGTGTACCTGGCACACGAGGTGGGGCCAACGTCCTGACTTTC. Encoded protein: CAWSVPGTRGGANVLTF.

The chain joins TRBV4-2 to TRBJ1-4, with a possible D match to TRBD1 (5 bases). The length of the CDR3 is 18 residues. In germline, CDR1 is LGHNA, CDR2 YNFKEQ. Trimming stripped 0 bases from V and 6 bases from J, with 20 bases between. The CDR3 is CASSQDGVSWRGDEKLFF. As DNA, the CDR3 is TGTGCCAGCAGCCAAGACGGGGTATCCTGGCGGGGCGATGAAAAACTGTTTTTT.

The chain joins TRBV12-2 to TRBJ2-5; the table's D call, TRBD2, has no DNA check behind it. TRBV12-2 is a known pseudogene. CDR3 size: 19 residues. The CDR3 spells CASRLAGLAGRAPQETQYF. The CDR3 nucleotides are TGTGCAAGTCGCTTAGCGGGACTAGCGGGAAGGGCGCCCCAAGAGACCCAGTACTTC.

The chain recombines TRBV18 with TRBJ2-7, with 8 positions matching TRBD2. CDR1 and CDR2 (germline): KGHSH, LQKENI. The CDR3 sequence is 16 residues long. V gave up 1 base and J gave up 4 bases; unmatched junction bases: 9. The CDR3 DNA follows: TGTGCCAGCTCACCACTTGATGCGGGAGGTGGGTACGAGCAGTACTTC. The encoded protein is CASSPLDAGGGYEQYF.

This sequence joins TRBV18 and TRBJ1-2; no reliable D call. CDR1 is KGHSH, CDR2 LQKENI, per germline. V was clipped by 3 bases and J by 0 bases, with 17 bases between them. This CDR3 contains 17 residues. CDR3 amino acids: CASSPSRGPAANYGYTF. The CDR3 coding sequence is TGTGCCAGCTCACCTTCGAGAGGGCCCGCGGCTAACTATGGCTACACCTTC.

The chain employs TRBV2 and TRBJ1-5; 9 nucleotides line up with TRBD1. The CDR3 is 15 amino acids. Germline values: CDR1 SNHLY, CDR2 FYNNEI. The V gene end was trimmed by 2 bases and the J gene end by 10 bases; junction bases not matched to a gene: 9. CDR3 region: CASSESGTGWNPQHF. The CDR3, as DNA: TGTGCCAGCAGTGAAAGTGGGACAGGGTGGAATCCCCAGCATTTT.

This chain connects TRBV5-1 to TRBJ1-2; 7 nucleotides line up with TRBD1. Germline V gives CDR1 SGHRS, CDR2 YFSETQ. V dropped 1 base and J dropped 6; count of bases not matched to a gene: 6. The CDR3 runs to 14 residues. This chain's CDR3 is CASSLYGTGDGYTF. CDR3 DNA: TGCGCCAGCAGCTTGTACGGTACAGGGGATGGCTACACCTTC.

J is TRBJ1-2 and V is TRBV20-1, with 7 positions matching TRBD1. V trimming: 7 bases; J trimming: 4 bases; junction bases outside the gene matches: 3. The CDR3 runs to 11 residues. CDR1 and CDR2 from the germline V gene are DFQATT and SNEGSKA (reference sequence). CDR3 DNA: TGCAGTGGACAGGGCCTCTATGGCTACACCTTC. Amino acid sequence: CSGQGLYGYTF.

V and J are TRBV6-6 and TRBJ1-2, with D possibly TRBD1 on 5 matching bases. V dropped 5 bases and J dropped 3 bases, with 16 bases sitting between them. CDR3 length: 15 amino acids. Germline assignment: CDR1 MNHNY and CDR2 SVGAGI (reference sequence). The chain's CDR3 is CASSPGSPTDYGYTF. The CDR3 bases are TGTGCCAGCAGTCCCGGAAGCCCGACAGACTATGGCTACACCTTC.

The table lists this clone with a few counts. The chain joins TRBV6-2 or TRBV6-3 to TRBJ1-6; 10 bases align to TRBD1. V shed 5 bases and J 9 bases; nucleotides not matched to a gene: 4. The CDR3 is made up of 14 amino acids. The germline V gene has CDR1 MNHEY and CDR2 SVGEGT. CDR3 sequence: CASSTGTGASPLHF. CDR3 nucleotides: TGTGCCAGCAGTACCGGGACAGGGGCTTCACCCCTCCACTTT.

The chain recombines TRBV6-5 with TRBJ2-3; 7 nucleotides agree with TRBD1. This CDR3 has 11 residues. The V segment lost 7 bases and the J segment 8 bases; nucleotides outside the gene matches: 3. CDR1 is MNHEY, CDR2 SVGAGI, per germline. In nucleotides, the CDR3 is TGTGCCAGCAACCCAGGGGGTACGCAGTATTTT. It specifies CASNPGGTQYF.

V is TRBV13 and J is TRBJ2-2; D call uncertain. Germline values: CDR1 PRHDT, CDR2 FYEKMQ (reference sequence). The CDR3 length is 15 residues. Trimming stripped 2 bases from V and 0 bases from J, with 7 bases between. CDR3: CASSLQQSNTGELFF. CDR3 sequence (DNA): TGTGCCAGCAGCTTACAACAGTCGAACACCGGGGAGCTGTTTTTT.

The chain joins TRBV2 to TRBJ2-7; D is unresolved. The CDR3 sequence is 11 residues long. Trimming removed 5 bases at V and 6 bases at J, with 8 bases between. Per the germline V gene, CDR1 is SNHLY and CDR2 is FYNNEI. The CDR3 spells CASSLTGEQYF. In DNA, the CDR3 is TGTGCCAGCAGTCTTACGGGCGAGCAGTACTTC.

The chain is built from TRBV10-3 and TRBJ1-2, with 8 nucleotides matching TRBD1. The CDR3 length is 14 residues. V shed 8 bases, J shed 4 bases, and the junction held 9 bases outside the gene matches. Germline-derived CDR1 and CDR2 are ENHRY and SYGVKD. CDR3: CAIGDRGVAYGYTF. CDR3 DNA: TGTGCCATCGGAGACAGGGGAGTTGCCTATGGCTACACCTTC.

The DNA for the CDR3 is TGTGCCAGCAGTTACTCGAAACAGGGGGGACATCAGCCCCAGCATTTT. Translating gives CASSYSKQGGHQPQHF. This sequence joins TRBV6-6 and TRBJ1-5; 8 bases line up with TRBD1. The CDR3 is 16 residues long. Per the germline V gene, CDR1 is MNHNY and CDR2 is SVGAGI (reference sequence). Germline trimming cut 0 bases from V and 5 bases from J; bases unmatched to any gene: 6.